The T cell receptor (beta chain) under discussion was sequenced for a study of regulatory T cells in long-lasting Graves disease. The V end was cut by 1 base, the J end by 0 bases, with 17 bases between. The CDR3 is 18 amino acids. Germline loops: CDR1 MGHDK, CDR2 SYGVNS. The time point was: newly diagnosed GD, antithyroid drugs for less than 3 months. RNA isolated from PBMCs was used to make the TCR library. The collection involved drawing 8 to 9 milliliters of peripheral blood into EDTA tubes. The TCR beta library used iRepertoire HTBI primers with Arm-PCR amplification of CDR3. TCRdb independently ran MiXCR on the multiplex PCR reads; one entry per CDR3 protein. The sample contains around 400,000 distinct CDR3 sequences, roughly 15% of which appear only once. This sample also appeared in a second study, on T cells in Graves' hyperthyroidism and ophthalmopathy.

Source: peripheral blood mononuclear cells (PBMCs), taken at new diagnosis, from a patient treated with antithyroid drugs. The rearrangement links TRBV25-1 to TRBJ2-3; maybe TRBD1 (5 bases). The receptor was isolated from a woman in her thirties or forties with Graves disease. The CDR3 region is CASSELGTGKLSTDTQYF. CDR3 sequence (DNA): TGTGCCAGCAGTGAATTAGGTACAGGTAAACTTAGCACAGATACGCAGTATTTT. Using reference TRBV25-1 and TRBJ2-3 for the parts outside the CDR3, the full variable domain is EADIYQTPRYLVIGTGKKITLECSQTMGHDKMYWYQQDPGMELHLIHYSYGVNSTEKGDLSSESTVSRIRTEHFPLTLESARPSHTSQYLCASSELGTGKLSTDTQYFGPGTRLTVL.